These 23 T cell receptor beta chains were all obtained from the same sample, sequenced in a study of T cells in Graves' hyperthyroidism and ophthalmopathy. TCR beta CDR3 regions were amplified from RNA. HTBI primers were used for first-round RT-PCR of the TCR CDR3. TCRdb fed the multiplex PCR reads into MiXCR, producing one record per CDR3 protein. There are some 560,000 distinct CDR3 sequences in the sample; about 14% occur only once, and roughly 14% lies in the top ten. The material sequenced was blood. Receptor source: a woman aged 40 to 50 with Graves' hyperthyroidism.

The J gene is TRBJ2-1, the V gene TRBV2, with D possibly TRBD2 on 5 matching bases. The ends were cut back, 6 bases at V and 0 bases at J, with 12 bases in the middle. This CDR3 spans 15 amino acids. Germline lookup yields CDR1 SNHLY and CDR2 FYNNEI. CDR3 residues: CASRRFGLSYNEQFF. For the CDR3, the DNA is TGTGCCAGCAGAAGGTTCGGACTCTCCTACAATGAGCAGTTCTTC. Drawing the rest from reference TRBV2 and TRBJ2-1, the complete variable domain is EPEVTQTPSHQVTQMGQEVILRCVPISNHLYFYWYRQILGQKVEFLVSFYNNEISEKSEIFDDQFSVERPDGSNFTLKIRSTKLEDSAMYFCASRRFGLSYNEQFFGPGTRLTVL.

This clonotype was picked up a small number of times. The CDR3 loop is CASSPAGGGVLRGYTF. Written as DNA, the CDR3 is TGCGCCAGCAGCCCGGCCGGAGGGGGCGTTTTGAGGGGCTACACCTTC. This chain links TRBV4-1 with TRBJ1-2; TRBD1 aligns across 7 bases. The J segment lost 8 bases and the V segment lost 4 bases, leaving 16 bases of the junction unmatched. CDR3 length: 16 residues. The germline V gene encodes CDR1 MGHRA and CDR2 YSYEKL.

This clonotype was picked up many times. This chain uses TRBV6-2 or TRBV6-3 with TRBJ1-1; a possible D gene is TRBD1 (6 bases). V gave up 6 bases and J gave up 1 base, with 15 bases separating them. Germline V gives CDR1 MNHEY, CDR2 SVGEGT. The CDR3 loop spans 15 amino acids. In DNA, the CDR3 is TGTGCCAGCAGCTCACCAGGGGCCGGGAACACTGAAGCTTTCTTT. The encoded protein is CASSSPGAGNTEAFF.

This clonotype was detected many times. CDR3 sequence (DNA): TGTGCCAGCTCACCGGGGACACAAGAGACCCAGTACTTC. Its protein product is CASSPGTQETQYF. The chain has TRBV18 and TRBJ2-5; a possible D gene is TRBD1 (6 bases). This CDR3 is built from 13 residues. V lost 3 bases and J lost 2, with 7 bases in between. Germline V gene lookup returns CDR1 KGHSH and CDR2 LQKENI.

This clonotype was counted only a few times. The V gene is TRBV27, the J gene TRBJ1-1, with D hard to call. Trimming cost V 7 bases and J 6 bases, with 12 bases left between them. In germline, CDR1 is MNHEY, CDR2 SMNVEV (reference sequence). The CDR3 has 12 residues. In DNA, the CDR3 is TGTGCCAGCATGGAGTTCGGGCCTGAAGCTTTCTTT. Its protein product is CASMEFGPEAFF.

V is TRBV20-1 and J is TRBJ2-2; 9 bases line up with TRBD2. The germline gives CDR1 DFQATT, CDR2 SNEGSKA (reference sequence). Trimming took 8 bases from V and 7 from J; bases not matched to a gene: 17. The CDR3 consists of 16 residues. CDR3: CSTPRVSGRVGGELFF. CDR3 sequence (DNA): TGCAGTACCCCCCGCGTTAGCGGGAGAGTTGGCGGGGAGCTGTTTTTT.

This clonotype was detected only a few times. This may arise from a read error, as a much more abundant clone is one base away. This rearrangement joins TRBV18 to TRBJ2-1; D is undetermined. The CDR3 contains 15 residues. CDR1 is KGHSH, CDR2 LQKENI, per germline. The CDR3 sequence: CASSPSTTAYNGQFF. The CDR3 nucleotides read TGTGCCAGCTCACCTTCGACGACGGCTTACAATGGGCAGTTCTTC.

This clonotype came up many times. The chain joins TRBV3-1 to TRBJ2-3; 7 nucleotides align to TRBD2. Germline V gene sequence: CDR1 LGHDT, CDR2 YNNKEL (reference sequence). Trimming cost V 4 bases and J 2 bases; bases outside gene matches: 6. CDR3 size: 15 residues. CDR3: CASSPAAGLTDTQYF. For the CDR3, the DNA is TGTGCCAGCAGCCCCGCAGCGGGACTCACAGATACGCAGTATTTT.

There are many counts of this clonotype. CDR3 amino acids: CASSEYRGEQYF. The CDR3 DNA is TGTGCCAGCAGTGAATACAGGGGCGAGCAGTACTTC. The chain combines TRBV6-1 with TRBJ2-7; 7 bases align to TRBD1. The CDR3 has 12 residues. Looked up from germline, CDR1 is MNHNS and CDR2 is SASEGT. V gave up 2 bases and J gave up 6 bases; unmatched junction bases: 1.

This clonotype was seen repeatedly, ten times or more. The rearrangement uses TRBV28 and TRBJ1-2; TRBD1 matches at 8 bases. With 5 bases clipped from V and 2 bases from J, the junction kept 10 bases outside the gene matches. This CDR3 region has 16 residues. Germline V gene sequence: CDR1 MDHEN, CDR2 SYDVKM. DNA of the CDR3: TGTGCCAGCAGTGGGACAGGACGCGTGGAGAACTATGGCTACACCTTC. Translating gives CASSGTGRVENYGYTF.

The chain links TRBV20-1 to TRBJ1-6; no clear D gene. The V end lost 0 bases, the J end lost 5 bases, and 14 bases lay between the germline ends. The CDR3 is 16 amino acids. CDR1 DFQATT and CDR2 SNEGSKA come from the germline V gene (reference sequence). In DNA form, the CDR3 reads TGCAGTGCTAGAGATCAGGTGAAGATCAATAATTCACCCCTCCACTTT. This encodes CSARDQVKINNSPLHF.

This clonotype has ten or more counts. The rearrangement uses TRBV28 and TRBJ2-5, with a possible D match to TRBD1 (5 bases). The CDR3 covers 16 residues. Trimming took 4 bases from V and 2 from J, leaving 17 bases between them. Germline V lookup: CDR1 MDHEN, CDR2 SYDVKM. CDR3 sequence (DNA): TGTGCCAGCAGTTCTAAGGGGCAGATAATGCAAGAGACCCAGTACTTC. This encodes CASSSKGQIMQETQYF.

About this clonotype itself: Just one base apart from a much larger clone, this may be a read error. The gene calls are TRBV7-2 and TRBJ2-6, with a weak D call TRBD1 (5 bases). The CDR3 spans 14 residues. The germline CDR1 and CDR2 sequences are SGHTA and FQGNSA. The CDR3: CASLGNSGASVLTF. The CDR3 DNA follows: TGTGCCAGCCTGGGCAACTCTGGGGCCAGCGTCCTGACTTTC.

In this sample, this clonotype turned up a few times. V and J are TRBV6-1 and TRBJ2-7; possibly TRBD2 for D (5 bases). The CDR3 covers 17 residues. Germline CDR1 MNHNS, CDR2 SASEGT. Trimming took 3 bases from V and 2 from J, leaving 20 bases between them. Here the CDR3 DNA reads TGTGCCAGCAGTGATGCTTGGCTAGCCGGAGTGGCCTACGAGCAGTACTTC. Protein sequence: CASSDAWLAGVAYEQYF.

The chain employs TRBV30 and TRBJ1-5; D is uncertain. Germline CDR1 GTSNPN, CDR2 SVGIG (reference sequence). V was cut by 0 bases and J by 4 bases, with 10 bases left in between. The CDR3 length is 14 residues. The CDR3 DNA reads as TGTGCCTGGAGTGTATGGGGTGTTAATCAGCCCCAGCATTTT. Residues: CAWSVWGVNQPQHF.

This clonotype has at least ten counts. Written as DNA, the CDR3 is TGTGCCAGCAGCTTTGGTTTTGGGACTAGCTTGCCCGAGCAGTACTTC. Its protein is CASSFGFGTSLPEQYF. This chain links TRBV11-2 with TRBJ2-7; the match to TRBD2 covers 9 bases. CDR1 is SGHAT and CDR2 is FQNNGV in the germline V gene. V lost 3 bases and J lost 6; bases outside the gene matches: 12. This CDR3 has 16 residues.

V is TRBV2 and J is TRBJ2-5; 8 nucleotides match TRBD1. The CDR3 has 14 residues. Germline loops: CDR1 SNHLY, CDR2 FYNNEI. V dropped 5 bases and J dropped 6; count of bases not matched to a gene: 8. The CDR3 protein is CASSPGQGRQTQYF. The DNA for the CDR3 is TGTGCCAGCAGTCCCGGACAGGGTAGGCAGACCCAGTACTTC.

As regards this clonotype: A much larger clone lies a single base off, so this may be a read error. The rearrangement links TRBV15 to TRBJ2-7; D remains unclear. This CDR3 spans 12 amino acids. Germline CDR1 and CDR2: LNHNV and YYDKDF (reference sequence). V dropped 8 bases and J dropped 2 bases, with 10 bases sitting between them. CDR3 nucleotides: TGTGCCACCGCGAGCACCACCTACGAGCAGTACTTC. Protein: CATASTTYEQYF. Full variable domain (rest looked up from reference TRBV15 and TRBJ2-7): DAMVIQNPRYQVTQFGKPVTLSCSQTLNHNVMYWYQQKSSQAPKLLFHYYDKDFNNEADTPDNFQSRRPNTSFCFLDIRSPGLGDTAMYLCATASTTYEQYFGPGTRLTVT.

The table lists this clonotype with many counts. The chain employs TRBV7-2 and TRBJ2-3; 9 bases are a match to TRBD1. V lost 5 bases to trimming and J lost 4 bases; unmatched junction nucleotides: 13. This CDR3 is 17 amino acids long. Germline V gene lookup returns CDR1 SGHTA and CDR2 FQGNSA. In DNA, the CDR3 is TGTGCCAGCAGCCTCCGGCCCGGGACAGGGACAGCAGATACGCAGTATTTT. Translating gives CASSLRPGTGTADTQYF. Combining the CDR3 with reference TRBV7-2 and TRBJ2-3 gives the whole variable domain GAGVSQSPSNKVTEKGKDVELRCDPISGHTALYWYRQSLGQGLEFLIYFQGNSAPDKSGLPSDRFSAERTGGSVSTLTIQRTQQEDSAVYLCASSLRPGTGTADTQYFGPGTRLTVL.

The chain joins TRBV5-1 to TRBJ2-3; possibly TRBD2 for D (6 bases). V lost 3 bases and J 4 bases, leaving 18 bases between the germline ends. The CDR3 sequence is 16 residues long. Germline V CDR1 and CDR2: SGHRS, YFSETQ. The CDR3 protein is CASSSGSSVWSDTQYF. The DNA for the CDR3 is TGCGCCAGCAGCTCCGGGTCTAGCGTATGGTCAGATACGCAGTATTTT.

This clonotype has a count of ten or more. The rearrangement joins TRBV6-1 to TRBJ2-1, with 7 bases that match TRBD1. The CDR3 covers 16 residues. Germline loops: CDR1 MNHNS, CDR2 SASEGT. Unmatched junction bases numbered 10, after V lost 5 bases and J lost 3 bases. The CDR3 sequence is CASSRGWDSYYNEQFF. In DNA, the CDR3 is TGTGCCAGCAGTCGAGGTTGGGACAGTTACTACAATGAGCAGTTCTTC.

On this clonotype itself: A much larger clone differs by one base, so this may be a read error. The CDR3 spells CGADRVAPEAFF. The CDR3 DNA reads TGCGGCGCGGACAGGGTAGCTCCTGAAGCTTTCTTT. The chain combines TRBV20-1 with TRBJ1-1; TRBD1 matches 8 bases. The CDR3 length is 12 residues. Germline-derived CDR1 and CDR2 are DFQATT and SNEGSKA (reference sequence).

The chain links TRBV27 to TRBJ2-7; 8 nucleotides agree with TRBD2. The length of the CDR3 is 13 residues. The V gene's germline CDR1 is MNHEY and CDR2 SMNVEV (reference sequence). The ends lost 4 bases at V and 5 bases at J; junction bases unmatched: 4. The CDR3 reads CASSSQREHEQYF. The CDR3 DNA sequence: TGTGCCAGCAGTTCCCAGCGGGAGCACGAGCAGTACTTC.